This TCR beta chain was obtained from a study of CD8 T cells in Susac syndrome. About the research overall: Blood was drawn from Susac syndrome patients while they were therapy-naive, on corticosteroids, or on intravenous immunoglobulin alone.

Study results and limitations: The total CD8+ repertoires yielded 15 to 20 Susac-specific public clones and the CD8+ TEMRA repertoires yielded a few.

Per the germline V gene, CDR1 is SGHTA and CDR2 is FQGNSA. The CDR3 is 15 residues long. With V trimmed by 8 bases and J by 1 base, 7 bases remained unmatched. Concerning this clonotype: Its antigen is not identified.

CD8+ and CD4+ T cells taken from blood had their TCR beta sequenced. Roughly 0.45 to 1 ug RNA was reverse transcribed with random hexamers. One entry per CDR3 protein results from TCRdb running MiXCR on the immunoSEQ multiplex PCR reads. The sample holds over 80,000 distinct CDR3 sequences, around 94% seen once. The chain recombines TRBV7-2 with TRBJ2-1; TRBD2 matches at 8 bases. The sample comprised CD8+ T cells from PBMCs. The clonotype comes from a human donor with Susac syndrome. CDR3 residues: CASRHSGTSYNEQFF. The CDR3 DNA reads as TGTGCCAGCCGCCATAGCGGGACTTCCTACAATGAGCAGTTCTTC.